This TCR beta chain is drawn from a study of blood T cell repertoires in COVID-19. The wider study: Spain, Italy and the United States supplied samples that represented acute and convalescent COVID-19. In each case, the material was cDNA or gDNA derived from T cells, B-cell-depleted T cells, or PBMCs.

This table comes from immunoSEQ multiplex PCR, and its TCRdb copy is limited to in-frame clones, with some not included. The sample has about 83,000 clones; 70% to 90% are singletons. This CDR3 has 15 amino acids. Germline V gene lookup returns CDR1 KGHSH and CDR2 LQKENI. With 0 bases removed from V and 0 bases from J, the gap between germline ends came to 6 bases. The receptor's source is a woman over 75 in a cohort sampled during active or convalescent COVID-19. What was sequenced was peripheral blood. The chain combines TRBV18 with TRBJ2-1; no clear D gene. The CDR3 bases are TGTGCCAGCTCACCACCACCGAGCTCCTACAATGAGCAGTTCTTC. The encoded protein is CASSPPPSSYNEQFF.